The T cell receptor beta chain described here comes from a study of T cell responses to AZD1222 COVID-19 vaccine (TCRdb year 2021). Study-level background: AZD1222 recipients given second doses at about 4 weeks or at about 12 weeks were pooled, since spike-specific TCR depth and breadth were not found to differ between the two schedules. TCR sequencing was performed for 230 to 250 trial participants, of whom approximately 200 were given two doses of AZD1222 and some 26 were given two doses of MenACWY control vaccine. Trial participants were enrolled into age subgroups of 18-55, 56-69 and 70-plus years, which contained about 150, 28 and 57 TCR-sequenced participants, respectively.

Beyond this particular receptor, the publication reports: A significant rise in spike-specific TCR breadth and depth was observed after two AZD1222 doses relative to day 0 and relative to MenACWY recipients. Conclusions about previously exposed vaccinees are limited because only six or seven AZD1222 recipients were SARS-CoV-2 seropositive at baseline. Vaccine-associated CD4 TCRs spanned the whole spike protein, with dominant responses in regions 160-218 and 743-854. The 56-69-year group was small, and its depth increase did not reach significance, likely because of low power. Most participants were white British and females outnumbered males, and the authors suggested that clonal diversity may have been underestimated. Nearly half of unique spike-specific TCRs reportedly recognized epitopes outside regions mutated in the B.1.351 and B.1.1.7 variants. Because no day 14 peak-response samples were available, the repertoires could be characterized only after the peak T cell response.

The CDR3 regions of human TCRbeta chains were subjected to immunosequencing. Per the source publication's procedure: TCRs in the repertoires were compared against a reference library of SARS-CoV-2-specific TCRs that had been generated with the MIRA antigen-specificity platform. Breadth meant the fraction of unique TCRs that were SARS-CoV-2-associated, whereas depth meant the fraction of total T cells that were SARS-CoV-2-associated. Using the MIRA data, each spike-specific TCR was assigned both to the spike region to which the TCR was reactive and to a CD4 or CD8 class. Log10-transformed breadth and depth values were compared by one-way ANOVA with Sidak's multiple comparisons tests. TCRdb limited this immuneACCESS table to in-frame rearrangements with V and J called. A share of clones is missing; checked studies link under half to unresolved V genes, and the rest is unexplained. V and J calls and clone size are copied from that table; D and trimming were computed from the DNA. Across this sample there are roughly 67,000 clones, with about 80% seen only once. Around 10% of the sample rests with the top ten.

Sample time point, as interpreted from the label and publication: baseline before first vaccination. Samples from vaccinated people were obtained from the UK trials COV001 and COV002, which included a single-blind randomized controlled phase 2/3 trial of AZD1222 (ChAdOx1 nCoV-19) in healthy adults. For TCRbeta chain sequencing, PBMC samples were collected from trial participants at day 0 and at day 28 after the second dose. V is pruned by 5 bases and J by 8 bases, leaving 17 bases of the junction without a gene match. Taken from the germline V gene (reference sequence), the CDR1 and CDR2 loops are SGHNT and YYREEE. Including the terminal cysteine and phenylalanine, the CDR3 comprises 16 residues. The kept DNA is CDR3 alone, 48 bases in frame from the first base. As for this clone: What antigen it recognizes has not been identified. The sample holds no much larger clone one base away, and base qualities are not on file.

The source of this sequence is an adult in good health. Specimen: peripheral blood, collected on day 0 of AZD1222 vaccination. The sequence links TRBV5-4 to TRBJ2-3, and 7 junction bases match TRBD1. The CDR3 loop reads CASRSEGQDRKGTQYF. The nucleotide sequence is TGTGCCAGCAGATCAGAAGGACAGGACAGGAAGGGTACGCAGTATTTT.